The T cell receptor beta chain under discussion was sequenced for a study of CD8+ T cells in alopecia areata. Germline loops: CDR1 SQVTM, CDR2 ANQGSEA. The V segment lost 5 bases and the J segment 2 bases; nucleotides outside the gene matches: 3. The CDR3 is 15 residues long. Once RNA had been extracted, it was reverse transcribed into cDNA to act as the sequencing template. Produced via immunoSEQ multiplex PCR; TCRdb's table is partial and in-frame only. The sample carries approximately 150,000 clones, about 66% recorded once. This receptor was obtained from a human donor with alopecia areata. The material was CD8+ T cells sorted from blood, obtained at week 0. The V gene is TRBV29-1, the J gene TRBJ2-2, with 12 bases aligning to TRBD1. The CDR3 nucleotides are TGCAGCGTTACCGGGACAGGGGGCAACACCGGGGAGCTGTTTTTT. Translating gives CSVTGTGGNTGELFF.